Below are 24 T cell receptor beta chains sequenced from a single sample in a study of T cell responses to AZD1222 COVID-19 vaccine. Using immunoSEQ multiplex PCR, the repertoire was profiled, and TCRdb retains in-frame clones only, with some absent. The data show 82,000 or so clones, approximately 90% seen once. The sample in question was peripheral blood, obtained on day 0 of AZD1222 vaccination. These receptors were collected from an adult in good health.

The chain links TRBV5-1 to TRBJ2-7; 8 bases are a match to TRBD1. Germline V gene sequence: CDR1 SGHRS, CDR2 YFSETQ. Losses at the gene ends were 4 bases for V and 1 base for J; bases not matched to a gene: 7. The length of the CDR3 is 15 residues. The DNA for the CDR3 is TGCGCCAGCAGCCCGGGGACAGGTAAATCCTACGAGCAGTACTTC. It yields the protein CASSPGTGKSYEQYF.

V is TRBV15 and J is TRBJ2-7; D perhaps matches TRBD1 (6 bases). Per germline, CDR1 LNHNV and CDR2 YYDKDF (reference sequence). The length of the CDR3 is 13 residues. The V and J ends lost 5 bases and 3 bases respectively, with 11 bases between them. Here the CDR3 reads CATSLLGGYEQYF. The CDR3 coding sequence is TGTGCCACCAGCCTCTTAGGGGGCTACGAGCAGTACTTC.

The chain carries TRBV27 and TRBJ2-7; 7 nucleotides agree with TRBD2. V gave up 11 bases and J gave up 3 bases; unmatched junction bases: 10. The CDR3 contains 13 residues. Per germline, CDR1 MNHEY and CDR2 SMNVEV (reference sequence). Written as DNA, the CDR3 is TGTGCCTCCTCCCAGCGGGAACTCTACGAGCAGTACTTC. Translation: CASSQRELYEQYF.

V usage is TRBV18 and J usage is TRBJ1-4, with a possible D match to TRBD1 (5 bases). Germline CDR1 is KGHSH and CDR2 is LQKENI. Trimming removed 2 bases from V and 8 bases from J, with 12 bases in between. This CDR3 contains 14 residues. CDR3 coding DNA: TGTGCCAGCTCACCATCCGGACGGGGGGAAAAACTGTTTTTT. This translates into CASSPSGRGEKLFF.

This sequence joins TRBV20-1 and TRBJ2-7, with D unresolved. The germline V and J ends were trimmed by 3 bases and 7 bases, with 7 bases remaining between them. CDR3 length equals 10 residues. Germline V lookup: CDR1 DFQATT, CDR2 SNEGSKA (reference sequence). The DNA for the CDR3 is TGCAGTGCTAGTGCTATGGAGCAGTACTTC. Its translation: CSASAMEQYF.

The chain links TRBV19 to TRBJ1-1; TRBD1 might be the D (6 bases). Trimming left V 3 bases short and J 4 bases short, with 18 bases between. Germline CDR1 reads LNHDA; CDR2 reads SQIVND (reference sequence). The CDR3 has 16 amino acids. The CDR3 loop is CASSIRDITLSTEAFF. The CDR3 DNA follows: TGTGCCAGTAGTATCCGGGACATCACTCTAAGCACTGAAGCTTTCTTT.

The V and J genes are TRBV4-2 and TRBJ2-1, with TRBD2 matching 9 bases. This CDR3 spans 17 amino acids. The germline V gene encodes CDR1 LGHNA and CDR2 YNFKEQ. Germline trimming cut 0 bases from V and 2 bases from J; bases unmatched to any gene: 5. CDR3 in amino acids: CASSQDMASGAYNEQFF. CDR3 sequence (DNA): TGTGCCAGCAGCCAAGATATGGCTAGCGGGGCCTACAATGAGCAGTTCTTC.

The V and J genes are TRBV10-1 and TRBJ1-5; D is ambiguous. Trimming shortened V by 5 bases and J by 2 bases, and 10 bases separated the two germline ends. The CDR3 contains 14 residues. Germline CDR1 WNHNN, CDR2 SYGVQD (reference sequence). The CDR3 loop is CASSPSGRNQPQHF. CDR3 DNA: TGCGCCAGCAGTCCAAGTGGCCGCAATCAGCCCCAGCATTTT.

The chain couples TRBV7-9 to TRBJ2-5, with 15 bases matching TRBD2. Unmatched junction bases numbered 0, after V lost 3 bases and J lost 4 bases. Looked up from germline, CDR1 is SEHNR and CDR2 is FQNEAQ (reference sequence). The CDR3 is made up of 15 amino acids. The CDR3 loop reads CASSLGLAGGETQYF. CDR3 nucleotide sequence: TGTGCCAGCAGCTTGGGACTAGCGGGGGGAGAGACCCAGTACTTC.

V and J are TRBV9 and TRBJ2-2; 7 positions agree with TRBD1. Germline V lookup: CDR1 SGDLS, CDR2 YYNGEE. The CDR3 extends over 16 amino acids. J gave up 0 bases and V 2 bases, and 4 bases lay outside the gene matches. The CDR3 loop is CASSVPQGTNTGELFF. CDR3 sequence (DNA): TGTGCCAGCAGCGTTCCACAGGGGACGAACACCGGGGAGCTGTTTTTT.

This clone was seen a few times. This chain uses TRBV5-6 with TRBJ1-3; 11 nucleotides align to TRBD1. Losses at the gene ends were 2 bases for V and 0 bases for J; bases not matched to a gene: 1. Looked up from germline, CDR1 is SGHDT and CDR2 is YYEEEE. This CDR3 is 16 amino acids long. This chain's CDR3 is CASSFGQGASGNTIYF. The CDR3 DNA follows: TGTGCCAGCAGCTTTGGACAGGGGGCCTCTGGAAACACCATATATTTT.

The rearrangement joins TRBV28 to TRBJ1-1; TRBD1 might be the D (6 bases). Germline assignment: CDR1 MDHEN and CDR2 SYDVKM. Trimming took off 2 bases at V and 3 bases at J, with 19 bases between the two ends. The CDR3 has 17 amino acids. The DNA for the CDR3 is TGTGCCAGCAGTTTAGTCGGCGGGGGGCTAGGGGACACTGAAGCTTTCTTT. Its translation: CASSLVGGGLGDTEAFF. The whole variable domain, filled in from reference TRBV28 and TRBJ1-1, reads DVKVTQSSRYLVKRTGEKVFLECVQDMDHENMFWYRQDPGLGLRLIYFSYDVKMKEKGDIPEGYSVSREKKERFSLILESASTNQTSMYLCASSLVGGGLGDTEAFFGQGTRLTVV.

V and J are TRBV2 and TRBJ1-3, with D unresolved. Germline CDR1 and CDR2: SNHLY and FYNNEI. This CDR3 is built from 14 residues. V lost 4 bases and J lost 2, with 9 bases in between. The CDR3 nucleotides are TGTGCCAGCAGTGGTATCGGCCCTGGAAACACCATATATTTT. This sequence encodes CASSGIGPGNTIYF.

J is TRBJ2-7 and V is TRBV28; TRBD2 is a possible D gene (6 bases). V was clipped by 8 bases and J by 7 bases, with 24 bases between them. The CDR3 is 15 amino acids. Germline CDR1 is MDHEN and CDR2 is SYDVKM. This CDR3 reads CASVAGGATIREQYF. In DNA, the CDR3 is TGTGCCAGCGTGGCTGGCGGGGCAACGATTAGGGAGCAGTACTTC.

The chain couples TRBV7-2 to TRBJ1-4, with D possibly being TRBD1 (6 bases). The CDR3 runs 15 residues. CDR1 and CDR2 (germline): SGHTA, FQGNSA. Trimming cost V 5 bases and J 4 bases, with 14 bases left between them. The CDR3 spells CASSRSTGFNEKLFF. Written as DNA, the CDR3 is TGTGCCAGCAGCCGGTCGACAGGCTTTAATGAAAAACTGTTTTTT.

The chain joins TRBV10-2 to TRBJ1-5; D gene ambiguous. Trimming cost V 2 bases and J 5 bases, with 7 bases left between them. The CDR3 contains 13 residues. Per the germline V gene, CDR1 is WSHSY and CDR2 is SAAADI. The CDR3 here is CASSETVYQPQHF. DNA of the CDR3: TGCGCCAGCAGTGAGACAGTATATCAGCCCCAGCATTTT.

V is TRBV5-4 and J is TRBJ2-5; no firm D call. The CDR3 length is 14 residues. V shed 2 bases and J shed 5 bases, with 13 bases lying between them. Germline V gives CDR1 SGHNT, CDR2 YYREEE (reference sequence). The CDR3 DNA follows: TGTGCCAGCAGCTTCCCCCTTAGTCAGGAGACCCAGTACTTC. It encodes CASSFPLSQETQYF.

V gene TRBV19 combines with J gene TRBJ2-7; tentative D call: TRBD2 (6 bases). Germline V gene lookup returns CDR1 LNHDA and CDR2 SQIVND (reference sequence). V dropped 3 bases and J dropped 2 bases, with 14 bases sitting between them. The CDR3 contains 15 residues. The CDR3, as DNA: TGTGCCAGTAGTATTGGGGGGACGGTCGCCTACGAGCAGTACTTC. Translation: CASSIGGTVAYEQYF.

The chain recombines TRBV10-2 with TRBJ1-1, with D possibly matching TRBD1 (5 bases). Trimming pared 4 bases from V and 4 bases from J, leaving 13 bases between. The germline gives CDR1 WSHSY, CDR2 SAAADI. There are 14 residues in the CDR3. Here the CDR3 DNA reads TGCGCCAGCAGTGGAGGGGTGAGGGGCACTGAAGCTTTCTTT. Its translation is CASSGGVRGTEAFF.

V and J are TRBV2 and TRBJ1-5; maybe TRBD1 (6 bases). Trimming removed 2 bases at V and 5 bases at J, with 16 bases between. The V gene's germline CDR1 is SNHLY and CDR2 FYNNEI. The CDR3 spans 16 residues. CDR3 loop: CASSESIESGDQPQHF. The CDR3 nucleotides are TGTGCCAGCAGTGAATCTATTGAGTCAGGGGATCAGCCCCAGCATTTT.

The chain couples TRBV27 to TRBJ2-6, with 10 bases aligning to TRBD1. J gave up 0 bases and V 4 bases, and 9 bases lay outside the gene matches. Germline assignment: CDR1 MNHEY and CDR2 SMNVEV (reference sequence). This CDR3 region has 19 residues. CDR3 amino acids: CASSSPSTGGSSGANVLTF. CDR3 sequence (DNA): TGTGCCAGCAGTTCCCCCTCGACAGGGGGCTCCTCTGGGGCCAACGTCCTGACTTTC.

The chain employs TRBV4-1 and TRBJ1-5; D remains ambiguous. The CDR3 has 14 residues. Germline values: CDR1 MGHRA, CDR2 YSYEKL. The V gene lost 3 bases and the J gene lost 11 bases, with 17 bases spanning the gap. Written as DNA, the CDR3 is TGCGCCAGCAGCCAGGTGGGAAGTCCATGGGCCCAGCATTTT. Protein: CASSQVGSPWAQHF.

The V and J genes are TRBV19 and TRBJ1-5, with D tentatively TRBD1 (5 bases). This CDR3 comprises 13 residues. V dropped 8 bases and J dropped 5 bases, with 13 bases sitting between them. CDR1 and CDR2 (germline): LNHDA, SQIVND (reference sequence). The CDR3 DNA reads as TGTGCCAGTGGGGTAACAGGCGATCAGCCCCAGCATTTT. It codes for CASGVTGDQPQHF. Based on the CDR3 plus reference TRBV19 and TRBJ1-5, the full variable domain is DGGITQSPKYLFRKEGQNVTLSCEQNLNHDAMYWYRQDPGQGLRLIYYSQIVNDFQKGDIAEGYSVSREKKESFPLTVTSAQKNPTAFYLCASGVTGDQPQHFGDGTRLSIL.

V is TRBV5-5 and J is TRBJ1-6; no reliable D call. Looked up from germline, CDR1 is SGHKS and CDR2 is YYEKEE (reference sequence). V dropped 1 base and J dropped 5 bases, with 7 bases sitting between them. The CDR3 totals 14 residues. CDR3 sequence (DNA): TGTGCCAGCAGCTTGCGGCAGAATAATTCACCCCTCCACTTT. The encoded protein is CASSLRQNNSPLHF.